The 21 T cell receptor beta chains listed next were all sequenced from one sample in a study of CXCR3-negative and CXCR3-positive naive CD8 T cells (dated by TCRdb to the late 2010s). General findings and caveats noted by the study authors: TRB CDR3s from CXCR3-positive naive cells showed higher hydrophobicity (lower Kidera factor 4), lower energy, and higher strength and volume indices than CXCR3-negative naive cells.

Instrument used: NextSeq 550. The Human TCR Profiling Kit (MiLaboratory) was used to make UMI-labeled 5' RACE TRB cDNA libraries. Once TCRdb had reprocessed the reads, it stored one entry per CDR3 protein sequence and supplied no DNA. The table held for this sample gives just under 90,000 distinct CDR3 sequences. 0.75% to 0.95% of the sample is in the top ten clones. For these receptors, no antigen is known. The sample consisted of naive CXCR3+ CD8+ T cells from blood. Sample cell subset or site, as interpreted from the label and publication: CD45RO-CCR7+CD27+CD95- naive CD8+ T cells expressing CXCR3 (TNR3+). All receptors derive from a human donor in good health. Some clones in this sample may be carry-over from other donors' samples.

The rearrangement links TRBV6-2 or TRBV6-3 to TRBJ2-2. CDR3 length: 13 residues. CDR1 MNHEY and CDR2 SVGEGT come from the germline V gene. The CDR3 is CASSTTNTGELFF.

The chain employs TRBV9 and TRBJ2-1; checking the TCRdb D call of TRBD1 is not possible without DNA. This CDR3 has 18 amino acids. The germline gives CDR1 SGDLS, CDR2 YYNGEE. The CDR3 protein is CASSVAEPGDPLYNEQFF. The complete variable domain, with remaining parts taken from reference TRBV9 and TRBJ2-1, reads DSGVTQTPKHLITATGQRVTLRCSPRSGDLSVYWYQQSLDQGLQFLIQYYNGEERAKGNILERFSAQQFPDLHSELNLSSLELGDSALYFCASSVAEPGDPLYNEQFFGPGTRLTVL.

The gene calls are TRBV7-9 and TRBJ1-2; TCRdb designates TRBD1, a call that cannot be tested without DNA. Germline V gene lookup returns CDR1 SEHNR and CDR2 FQNEAQ (reference sequence). This CDR3 contains 13 residues. Here the CDR3 reads CASTNRVPDGYTF.

V gene TRBV28 combines with J gene TRBJ1-4. Germline loops: CDR1 MDHEN, CDR2 SYDVKM. The CDR3 totals 13 residues. CDR3 sequence reads: CASSSRGVEKLFF. Full variable domain (remainder filled in from reference TRBV28 and TRBJ1-4): DVKVTQSSRYLVKRTGEKVFLECVQDMDHENMFWYRQDPGLGLRLIYFSYDVKMKEKGDIPEGYSVSREKKERFSLILESASTNQTSMYLCASSSRGVEKLFFGSGTQLSVL.

The rearrangement links TRBV14 to TRBJ2-7; TCRdb picks TRBD1, but there is no DNA to check that call. Germline V CDR1 and CDR2: SGHDN, FVKESK. The CDR3 length is 14 residues. The CDR3: CASSHWDRVSEQYF.

This CDR3 is CASSLVTPDGYTF. The chain employs TRBV28 and TRBJ1-2. The V gene's germline CDR1 is MDHEN and CDR2 SYDVKM. The CDR3 has 13 amino acids.

The rearrangement joins TRBV7-3 to TRBJ1-2; absent DNA, TCRdb's TRBD1 call cannot be checked. The CDR3 covers 14 residues. The germline CDR1 and CDR2 sequences are SGHTA and FQGTGA. The CDR3 sequence is CASSSTGGTAGYTF. The entire variable domain, with the rest obtained from reference TRBV7-3 and TRBJ1-2, is as follows: GAGVSQTPSNKVTEKGKYVELRCDPISGHTALYWYRQSLGQGPEFLIYFQGTGAADDSGLPNDRFFAVRPEGSVSTLKIQRTERGDSAVYLCASSSTGGTAGYTFGSGTRLTVV.

The genes are TRBV27 and TRBJ2-3; as DNA is missing, the TRBD1 call by TCRdb cannot be tested. The CDR3 contains 15 residues. Germline V gene data show CDR1 as MNHEY and CDR2 as SMNVEV (reference sequence). CDR3 in amino acids: CASCSPGQQKNTQYF.

This chain uses TRBV19 with TRBJ2-7; the TCRdb D gene call, TRBD1, has no DNA to confirm it. The CDR3 has 12 residues. Germline V gene data show CDR1 as LNHDA and CDR2 as SQIVND (reference sequence). The CDR3 sequence: CASSYQGNEQYF.

V gene TRBV5-1 combines with J gene TRBJ2-7. Germline V gene sequence: CDR1 SGHRS, CDR2 YFSETQ. This CDR3 contains 14 residues. CDR3 region: CASSLSWLPYEQYF.

The rearrangement links TRBV24-1 to TRBJ2-1; with no DNA, the TCRdb D assignment of TRBD1 cannot be verified. The CDR3 has 18 residues. Germline V gives CDR1 KGHDR, CDR2 SFDVKD. CDR3 loop: CATSDSGWAGTGGDEQFF.

This chain connects TRBV9 to TRBJ2-5. This CDR3 has 15 amino acids. CDR1 is SGDLS and CDR2 is YYNGEE in the germline V gene. CDR3 loop: CASSAASVQQETQYF.

This chain uses TRBV28 with TRBJ1-5; without DNA, the TCRdb call of TRBD1 cannot be checked. The germline V gene has CDR1 MDHEN and CDR2 SYDVKM. CDR3 length: 14 residues. The chain's CDR3 is CASSFGQGNQPQHF. Full variable domain (remainder filled in from reference TRBV28 and TRBJ1-5): DVKVTQSSRYLVKRTGEKVFLECVQDMDHENMFWYRQDPGLGLRLIYFSYDVKMKEKGDIPEGYSVSREKKERFSLILESASTNQTSMYLCASSFGQGNQPQHFGDGTRLSIL.

J is TRBJ2-7 and V is TRBV29-1. The CDR3 extends over 13 amino acids. The V gene's germline CDR1 is SQVTM and CDR2 ANQGSEA. The CDR3 here is CSVVGPISYEQYF.

The CDR3 protein is CASRPVGQPQHF. This chain links TRBV19 with TRBJ1-5; TCRdb's D gene call, TRBD1, goes unchecked for lack of DNA. This CDR3 spans 12 amino acids. Germline loops: CDR1 LNHDA, CDR2 SQIVND (reference sequence).

This rearrangement joins TRBV28 to TRBJ1-5; TCRdb calls TRBD1, which cannot be checked without DNA. This CDR3 region has 16 residues. CDR1 is MDHEN, CDR2 SYDVKM, per germline. The CDR3 here is CASRAGHRGQNQPQHF.

The chain employs TRBV28 and TRBJ2-7; TCRdb's D gene call, TRBD2, goes unchecked for lack of DNA. The CDR3 sequence is 14 residues long. The germline V gene encodes CDR1 MDHEN and CDR2 SYDVKM. This chain's CDR3 is CASSRRGGRYEQYF.

The chain joins TRBV7-9 to TRBJ2-1. CDR3 size: 14 residues. Germline V gene data show CDR1 as SEHNR and CDR2 as FQNEAQ (reference sequence). The CDR3 sequence: CASSFQVGYNEQFF.

The chain employs TRBV12-3 or TRBV12-4 and TRBJ2-2. This CDR3 region has 11 residues. The CDR3 is CASIDKGELFF.

V is TRBV27 and J is TRBJ2-7; TCRdb reports TRBD1, a call that lacks DNA to check it against. Germline V gene lookup returns CDR1 MNHEY and CDR2 SMNVEV (reference sequence). There are 15 residues in the CDR3. The CDR3 spells CASSFNRDRGDEQYF.

The chain recombines TRBV19 with TRBJ2-3; TCRdb selects TRBD1, and the lack of DNA leaves this call unchecked. CDR1 and CDR2 (germline): LNHDA, SQIVND (reference sequence). CDR3 length: 14 residues. CDR3 region: CASISEDQGDTQYF.